Listed below are T cell receptor beta chains from one sample, sequenced in a study of blood T cell repertoires in COVID-19. This table comes from immunoSEQ multiplex PCR, and its TCRdb copy is limited to in-frame clones, with some not included. The table shows some 120,000 clones, with roughly 85% occurring only once. The sample comprised peripheral blood. The receptors were gathered from a human donor in a cohort sampled during active COVID-19. Both conserved end residues are part of each CDR3. D genes are given only for firm matches. Clone size is shown for a subset of rows, as once, few, many or a class of expanded clone.

clone_size: NA
v_call: TRBV5-4
j_call: TRBJ1-1
d_call: NA
cdr3_aa: CASSLDRDLINTAFF
cdr3_nt: TGTGCCAGCAGCTTGGACAGGGATTTGATTAATACGGCTTTCTTT

clone_size: once
v_call: TRBV6-2/TRBV6-3
j_call: TRBJ1-1
d_call: NA
cdr3_aa: CASSSQDSEAFF
cdr3_nt: TGTGCCAGCAGCTCACAGGATTCTGAAGCTTTCTTT

clone_size: NA
v_call: TRBV12-3/TRBV12-4
j_call: TRBJ1-1
d_call: NA
cdr3_aa: CASSLTQGAEAFF
cdr3_nt: TGTGCCAGCAGTTTGACGCAAGGGGCTGAAGCTTTCTTT

clone_size: NA
v_call: TRBV6-1
j_call: TRBJ1-1
d_call: NA
cdr3_aa: CASSEGKGRWTEAFF
cdr3_nt: TGTGCCAGCAGTGAAGGGAAGGGGAGGTGGACTGAAGCTTTCTTT

clone_size: NA
v_call: TRBV5-1
j_call: TRBJ2-3
d_call: TRBD2
cdr3_aa: CASSLVGSGLSTDTQYF
cdr3_nt: TGCGCCAGCAGCTTGGTGGGTAGCGGGCTATCCACAGATACGCAGTATTTT

clone_size: NA
v_call: TRBV18
j_call: TRBJ2-5
d_call: NA
cdr3_aa: CASSPNREGETQYF
cdr3_nt: TGTGCCAGCTCACCAAACAGGGAAGGAGAGACCCAGTACTTC

clone_size: NA
v_call: TRBV9
j_call: TRBJ2-1
d_call: TRBD1
cdr3_aa: CASSALQGANEQFF
cdr3_nt: TGTGCCAGCAGCGCGTTACAGGGGGCAAATGAGCAGTTCTTC

clone_size: once
v_call: TRBV6-5
j_call: TRBJ1-1
d_call: NA
cdr3_aa: CASYPSEVYTEAFF
cdr3_nt: TGTGCCAGCTACCCGTCGGAGGTCTACACTGAAGCTTTCTTT

clone_size: NA
v_call: TRBV5-4
j_call: TRBJ1-2
d_call: TRBD1
cdr3_aa: CASSSPGTGAGANYGYTF
cdr3_nt: TGTGCCAGCAGCTCCCCCGGGACAGGGGCAGGGGCTAACTATGGCTACACCTTC

clone_size: NA
v_call: TRBV5-8
j_call: TRBJ2-1
d_call: NA
cdr3_aa: CASIASGRDEQFF
cdr3_nt: TGTGCCAGCATTGCGAGCGGAAGGGATGAGCAGTTCTTC

clone_size: NA
v_call: TRBV9
j_call: TRBJ2-7
d_call: TRBD1
cdr3_aa: CASSGPGTGDHEQYF
cdr3_nt: TGTGCCAGCAGCGGACCCGGGACAGGGGACCACGAGCAGTACTTC

clone_size: NA
v_call: TRBV7-8
j_call: TRBJ2-2
d_call: TRBD1
cdr3_aa: CASSYPRGQGNTGELFF
cdr3_nt: TGTGCCAGCAGCTACCCTAGGGGACAGGGGAACACCGGGGAGCTGTTTTTT

clone_size: NA
v_call: TRBV28
j_call: TRBJ1-2
d_call: NA
cdr3_aa: CASSLRGNYGYTF
cdr3_nt: TGTGCCAGCAGTTTACGGGGTAACTATGGCTACACCTTC

clone_size: NA
v_call: TRBV24-1
j_call: TRBJ2-1
d_call: NA
cdr3_aa: CATSDLLLGQGQFF
cdr3_nt: TGTGCCACCAGTGATTTGCTCCTAGGCCAAGGGCAGTTCTTC

clone_size: NA
v_call: TRBV5-4
j_call: TRBJ2-2
d_call: NA
cdr3_aa: CASSLGRGRGAGELFF
cdr3_nt: TGTGCCAGCAGCTTGGGGCGGGGGCGAGGGGCCGGGGAGCTGTTTTTT

clone_size: NA
v_call: TRBV7-8
j_call: TRBJ1-1
d_call: NA
cdr3_aa: CASRHLGAQNTEAFF
cdr3_nt: TGTGCCAGCAGGCACTTGGGGGCTCAGAACACTGAAGCTTTCTTT

clone_size: NA
v_call: TRBV28
j_call: TRBJ2-2
d_call: NA
cdr3_aa: CASSFPGNTGELFF
cdr3_nt: TGTGCCAGCAGTTTCCCGGGAAACACCGGGGAGCTGTTTTTT

clone_size: NA
v_call: TRBV3-1/TRBV3-2
j_call: TRBJ1-4
d_call: NA
cdr3_aa: CASSYRDGEKLFF
cdr3_nt: TGTGCCAGCAGCTACAGGGATGGTGAAAAACTGTTTTTT

clone_size: once
v_call: TRBV2
j_call: TRBJ1-5
d_call: TRBD1
cdr3_aa: CASSYPGQVNQPQHF
cdr3_nt: TGTGCCAGCAGTTATCCGGGACAGGTCAATCAGCCCCAGCATTTT

clone_size: NA
v_call: TRBV12-5
j_call: TRBJ2-3
d_call: NA
cdr3_aa: CASGLVLEGGTDTQYF
cdr3_nt: TGTGCTAGTGGTTTGGTACTGGAGGGCGGCACAGATACGCAGTATTTT

clone_size: NA
v_call: TRBV7-2
j_call: TRBJ2-3
d_call: NA
cdr3_aa: CASSLVAGPTDTQYF
cdr3_nt: TGTGCCAGCAGCTTAGTGGCGGGACCGACAGATACGCAGTATTTT

clone_size: NA
v_call: TRBV5-6
j_call: TRBJ1-1
d_call: NA
cdr3_aa: CASSLPGNTEAFF
cdr3_nt: TGTGCCAGCAGCTTACCGGGAAACACTGAAGCTTTCTTT

clone_size: NA
v_call: TRBV14
j_call: TRBJ1-6
d_call: TRBD1
cdr3_aa: CASSLDRASPLHF
cdr3_nt: TGTGCCAGCAGCCTAGACAGGGCCTCACCCCTCCACTTT

clone_size: NA
v_call: TRBV5-1
j_call: TRBJ2-2
d_call: TRBD2
cdr3_aa: CASSSGLAGAGELFF
cdr3_nt: TGCGCCAGCAGCTCTGGACTAGCGGGAGCTGGGGAGCTGTTTTTT

clone_size: NA
v_call: TRBV6-5
j_call: TRBJ1-1
d_call: TRBD1
cdr3_aa: CAASRGSNTEAFF
cdr3_nt: TGTGCCGCCAGCAGGGGGTCAAACACTGAAGCTTTCTTT

clone_size: NA
v_call: TRBV18
j_call: TRBJ1-1
d_call: TRBD1
cdr3_aa: CASSPRDRIMNTEAFF
cdr3_nt: TGTGCCAGCTCACCCCGGGACAGGATTATGAACACTGAAGCTTTCTTT

clone_size: NA
v_call: TRBV9
j_call: TRBJ2-2
d_call: TRBD2
cdr3_aa: CASSVIAGGLTGELFF
cdr3_nt: TGTGCCAGCAGCGTAATAGCGGGGGGGCTAACTGGGGAGCTGTTTTTT

clone_size: once
v_call: TRBV2
j_call: TRBJ2-7
d_call: NA
cdr3_aa: CASRRDTGREQYF
cdr3_nt: TGTGCCAGCAGACGGGACACCGGGCGCGAGCAGTACTTC

clone_size: NA
v_call: TRBV6-6
j_call: TRBJ2-1
d_call: NA
cdr3_aa: CASSYLSSYNEQFF
cdr3_nt: TGTGCCAGCAGTTATCTAAGCTCCTACAATGAGCAGTTCTTC

clone_size: NA
v_call: TRBV7-9
j_call: TRBJ1-1
d_call: TRBD1
cdr3_aa: CASSLRGGRTQNTEAFF
cdr3_nt: TGTGCCAGCAGCTTAAGAGGGGGCAGGACTCAGAACACTGAAGCTTTCTTT

clone_size: NA
v_call: TRBV15
j_call: TRBJ2-5
d_call: TRBD2
cdr3_aa: CATSRGEGETQYF
cdr3_nt: TGTGCCACCAGCAGGGGGGAGGGAGAGACCCAGTACTTC

clone_size: NA
v_call: TRBV5-4
j_call: TRBJ1-3
d_call: TRBD1
cdr3_aa: CASSLDGPTGGKWGNTIYF
cdr3_nt: TGTGCCAGCAGCTTGGACGGCCCGACAGGGGGCAAGTGGGGAAACACCATATATTTT

clone_size: few
v_call: TRBV5-6
j_call: TRBJ1-5
d_call: NA
cdr3_aa: CASSFGGRSNQPQHF
cdr3_nt: TGTGCCAGCAGCTTTGGTGGCCGTAGCAATCAGCCCCAGCATTTT

clone_size: NA
v_call: TRBV4-3
j_call: TRBJ2-3
d_call: TRBD1
cdr3_aa: CASSQDWGTGAANSLADTQYF
cdr3_nt: TGCGCCAGCAGCCAAGACTGGGGGACAGGGGCCGCCAATTCGCTCGCAGATACGCAGTATTTT

clone_size: NA
v_call: TRBV30
j_call: TRBJ2-1
d_call: NA
cdr3_aa: CAWSLGGRLGEQFF
cdr3_nt: TGTGCCTGGAGTCTCGGAGGACGCCTGGGCGAGCAGTTCTTC

clone_size: NA
v_call: TRBV19
j_call: TRBJ2-2
d_call: TRBD1
cdr3_aa: CASIKRTGSTGELFF
cdr3_nt: TGTGCCAGTATCAAACGGACAGGGTCCACCGGGGAGCTGTTTTTT

clone_size: NA
v_call: TRBV11-3
j_call: TRBJ1-1
d_call: NA
cdr3_aa: CASSRTERTEAFF
cdr3_nt: TGTGCCAGCAGCCGGACAGAGCGCACTGAAGCTTTCTTT

clone_size: NA
v_call: TRBV12-3/TRBV12-4
j_call: TRBJ1-4
d_call: NA
cdr3_aa: CASSFDFNEKLFF
cdr3_nt: TGTGCCAGCAGTTTTGACTTTAATGAAAAACTGTTTTTT

clone_size: NA
v_call: TRBV9
j_call: TRBJ1-3
d_call: TRBD1
cdr3_aa: CASSVDNRGAGNTIYF
cdr3_nt: TGTGCCAGCAGCGTAGATAACAGGGGAGCTGGAAACACCATATATTTT

clone_size: NA
v_call: TRBV5-6
j_call: TRBJ1-2
d_call: NA
cdr3_aa: CASSLVSGGNYGYTF
cdr3_nt: TGTGCCAGCAGCTTGGTCTCGGGGGGGAACTATGGCTACACCTTC

clone_size: NA
v_call: TRBV19
j_call: TRBJ2-5
d_call: NA
cdr3_aa: CASSIGQQETQYF
cdr3_nt: TGTGCCAGTAGTATAGGACAGCAAGAGACCCAGTACTTC

clone_size: NA
v_call: TRBV7-9
j_call: TRBJ1-1
d_call: NA
cdr3_aa: CASRVRENTEAFF
cdr3_nt: TGTGCCAGCAGGGTCAGGGAGAACACTGAAGCTTTCTTT

clone_size: NA
v_call: TRBV3-1/TRBV3-2
j_call: TRBJ2-3
d_call: NA
cdr3_aa: CASIGGIGQGTQYF
cdr3_nt: TGTGCCAGCATCGGCGGCATCGGTCAAGGTACGCAGTATTTT

clone_size: NA
v_call: TRBV20-1
j_call: TRBJ2-1
d_call: NA
cdr3_aa: CSARLDGEQFF
cdr3_nt: TGCAGTGCAAGACTAGACGGTGAGCAGTTCTTC

clone_size: NA
v_call: TRBV19
j_call: TRBJ1-1
d_call: NA
cdr3_aa: CASSPPRGNTEAFF
cdr3_nt: TGTGCCAGTAGTCCCCCTAGGGGGAACACTGAAGCTTTCTTT

clone_size: NA
v_call: TRBV30
j_call: TRBJ1-4
d_call: TRBD1
cdr3_aa: CARRDSGEKLFF
cdr3_nt: TGTGCCCGGAGGGACAGTGGTGAAAAACTGTTTTTT

clone_size: NA
v_call: TRBV12-5
j_call: TRBJ1-3
d_call: NA
cdr3_aa: CASGSFLGGTGNTIYF
cdr3_nt: TGTGCTAGTGGTTCCTTCCTAGGTGGGACAGGAAACACCATATATTTT